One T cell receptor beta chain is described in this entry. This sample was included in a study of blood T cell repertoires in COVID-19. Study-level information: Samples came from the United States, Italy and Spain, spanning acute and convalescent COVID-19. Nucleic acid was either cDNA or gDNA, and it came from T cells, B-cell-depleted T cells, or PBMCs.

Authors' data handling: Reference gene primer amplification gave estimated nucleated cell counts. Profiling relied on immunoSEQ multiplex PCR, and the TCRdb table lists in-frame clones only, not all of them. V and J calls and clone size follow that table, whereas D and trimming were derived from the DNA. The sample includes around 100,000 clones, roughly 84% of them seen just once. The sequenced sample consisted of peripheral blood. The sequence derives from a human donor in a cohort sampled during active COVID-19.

In nucleotides, the CDR3 is TGTGCCAGCAGTTACCCCCAGGGTACTTATCAGCCCCAGCATTTT. Its translation is CASSYPQGTYQPQHF. The chain couples TRBV6-6 to TRBJ1-5; possible D gene TRBD1, 5 bases. The ends were cut back, 2 bases at V and 5 bases at J, with 13 bases in the middle. Germline CDR1 MNHNY, CDR2 SVGAGI (reference sequence). The CDR3 runs to 15 residues.